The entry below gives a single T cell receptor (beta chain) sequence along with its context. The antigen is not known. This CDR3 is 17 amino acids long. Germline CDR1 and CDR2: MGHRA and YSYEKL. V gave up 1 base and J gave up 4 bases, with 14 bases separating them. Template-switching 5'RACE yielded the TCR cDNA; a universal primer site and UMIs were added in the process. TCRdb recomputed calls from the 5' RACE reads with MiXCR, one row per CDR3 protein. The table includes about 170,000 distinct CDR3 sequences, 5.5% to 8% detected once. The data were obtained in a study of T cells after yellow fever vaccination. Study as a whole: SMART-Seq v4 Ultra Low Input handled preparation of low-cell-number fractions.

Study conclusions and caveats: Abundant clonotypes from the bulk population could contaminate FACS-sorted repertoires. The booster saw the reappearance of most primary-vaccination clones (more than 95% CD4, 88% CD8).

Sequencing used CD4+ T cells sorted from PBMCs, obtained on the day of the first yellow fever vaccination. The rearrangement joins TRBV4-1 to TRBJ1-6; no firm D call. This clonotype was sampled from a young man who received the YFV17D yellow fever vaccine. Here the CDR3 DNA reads TGCGCCAGCAGCCAAGGCAGCCAAGACCTTTATAATTCACCCCTCCACTTT. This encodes CASSQGSQDLYNSPLHF.